These 18 T cell receptor beta chains originate from one sample sequenced in a study of post-analysis software for immune sequencing data (dated by TCRdb to between 2014 and 2016). Broader findings and caveats from the paper: Significantly higher frequencies in patients than in controls were found for about five TRBV segments, including TRBV5-6, TRBV5-1 and TRBV20-1.

Preparation of the library involved PCR. Reads for this sample came from an Illumina HiSeq 2500. To reduce PCR and sequencing biases, unique molecular identifiers were built into the TCR beta cDNA libraries. TCRdb reworked the public reads: Q25 trimming with fastp, MiXCR clone assembly, productive beta chains retained. Entries that share a CDR3 protein sequence are merged under the most common genes and DNA. For this sample the table gives 600,000 to 700,000 distinct CDR3 sequences, of which 59% were detected only once. Clones ranked in the top ten supply about 11% of the sample. No antigen has been identified for these receptors. Sequenced: blood. Source of these receptors: a girl under 10 years old with multiple sclerosis.

The rearrangement links TRBV7-2 to TRBJ1-2; TRBD1 is a possible D gene (6 bases). The CDR3 runs 16 residues. Germline assignment: CDR1 SGHTA and CDR2 FQGNSA. V lost 5 bases and J 3 bases, leaving 19 bases between the germline ends. Written as DNA, the CDR3 is TGTGCCAGCAGCCTTACAACAGGGTGGGGATACTATGGCTACACCTTC. As protein: CASSLTTGWGYYGYTF.

This clonotype has just a few counts. This chain connects TRBV20-1 to TRBJ2-1; D remains unclear. CDR3 length: 14 residues. Germline-derived CDR1 and CDR2 are DFQATT and SNEGSKA (reference sequence). The germline V and J ends were trimmed by 5 bases and 0 bases, with 11 bases remaining between them. The CDR3 nucleotides read TGCAGTGCTCAGACTGGGCCCTCCTACAATGAGCAGTTCTTC. Protein product: CSAQTGPSYNEQFF.

The J gene is TRBJ2-1, the V gene TRBV29-1; no definite D call. Trimming left V 7 bases short and J 0 bases short, with 10 bases between. The CDR3 runs 13 residues. Germline V gene data show CDR1 as SQVTM and CDR2 as ANQGSEA. The CDR3 nucleotides are TGCAGCGGACGTTCTAGCTCCTACAATGAGCAGTTCTTC. Its protein is CSGRSSSYNEQFF.

This clonotype was counted only a few times. The chain has TRBV7-3 and TRBJ2-5, with D unresolved. The germline V and J ends were trimmed by 5 bases and 2 bases, with 9 bases remaining between them. This CDR3 comprises 13 residues. Germline lookup yields CDR1 SGHTA and CDR2 FQGTGA. This CDR3 is CASSNGRQETQYF. CDR3 DNA sequence: TGTGCCAGCAGCAACGGCAGGCAAGAGACCCAGTACTTC.

The chain combines TRBV5-1 with TRBJ2-1; 9 nucleotides agree with TRBD1. V lost 4 bases and J lost 2; bases outside the gene matches: 7. CDR1 SGHRS and CDR2 YFSETQ come from the germline V gene. The CDR3 covers 16 residues. This CDR3 is CASSTGQGTPYNEQFF. CDR3 nucleotide sequence: TGCGCCAGCAGCACGGGACAGGGAACACCCTACAATGAGCAGTTCTTC. Complete variable domain (other parts from reference TRBV5-1 and TRBJ2-1): KAGVTQTPRYLIKTRGQQVTLSCSPISGHRSVSWYQQTPGQGLQFLFEYFSETQRNKGNFPGRFSGRQFSNSRSEMNVSTLELGDSALYLCASSTGQGTPYNEQFFGPGTRLTVL.

This clonotype was seen once. The chain carries TRBV20-1 and TRBJ1-2; D call uncertain. Trimming took 4 bases from V and 4 from J, leaving 10 bases between them. The CDR3 consists of 12 residues. Germline CDR1 reads DFQATT; CDR2 reads SNEGSKA (reference sequence). The CDR3 DNA is TGCAGTGCTATTTCAAGGCCCTATGGCTACACCTTC. Its protein product is CSAISRPYGYTF.

With respect to this clonotype: A read error may produce the germline difference seen at one junction end. This chain joins TRBV12-3 or TRBV12-4 and TRBJ2-3; 8 bases agree with TRBD1. The CDR3 is 16 amino acids. CDR3: CAGSWPSGQGPDTQYF. In nucleotides, the CDR3 is TGTGCCGGCAGCTGGCCCTCAGGACAGGGCCCAGATACGCAGTATTTT.

The chain is built from TRBV5-1 and TRBJ2-6; D might be TRBD1 or TRBD2, each matching 6 bases. Germline V gene data show CDR1 as SGHRS and CDR2 as YFSETQ. V gave up 0 bases and J gave up 0 bases, with 10 bases separating them. The CDR3 contains 17 residues. The CDR3 loop is CASSLGGANSGANVLTF. The DNA for the CDR3 is TGCGCCAGCAGCTTGGGGGGGGCCAACTCTGGGGCCAACGTCCTGACTTTC.

The V call is TRBV27, the J call TRBJ2-1; TRBD2 matches 7 bases. This CDR3 is built from 17 residues. After removal of 4 bases from V and 2 bases from J, the junction contained 11 bases not matched to a gene. Per the germline V gene, CDR1 is MNHEY and CDR2 is SMNVEV (reference sequence). The CDR3 nucleotides read TGTGCCAGCAGTTCCCCGGTGGGAGGGAGAACCTACAATGAGCAGTTCTTC. Amino acids: CASSSPVGGRTYNEQFF.

This clonotype has only a few counts. At one end the junction does not follow the germline gene, possibly because of a read error. V usage is TRBV5-1 and J usage is TRBJ2-3, with TRBD2 identical over 7 bases. Per the germline V gene, CDR1 is SGHRS and CDR2 is YFSETQ. The CDR3 has 15 residues. CDR3 nucleotide sequence: TGTGCCAGCAGCTTAGCGGGCACAGGCACAGATACGCAGTATTTT. Translation gives CASSLAGTGTDTQYF.

The chain carries TRBV7-9 and TRBJ2-6; D is undetermined. V was pared by 5 bases and J by 7 bases, with 6 bases between. CDR3 length: 12 amino acids. Germline V gene sequence: CDR1 SEHNR, CDR2 FQNEAQ (reference sequence). This CDR3 reads CASSPPANVLTF. CDR3 nucleotide sequence: TGTGCCAGCAGCCCCCCAGCCAACGTCCTGACTTTC.

This chain joins TRBV4-1 and TRBJ2-3; perhaps TRBD1 as D (6 bases). With 2 bases removed from V and 4 bases from J, the gap between germline ends came to 10 bases. This CDR3 is 14 amino acids long. The V gene's germline CDR1 is MGHRA and CDR2 YSYEKL. Here the CDR3 reads CASSQQQGPDTQYF. CDR3 sequence (DNA): TGCGCCAGCAGCCAACAACAGGGCCCAGATACGCAGTATTTT.

In its sample, this clonotype was seen a few times. The chain uses TRBV11-1 and TRBJ2-3; D is uncertain. Trimming removed 6 bases from V and 9 bases from J, with 13 bases in between. Germline CDR1 SGHAT, CDR2 FQDESV (reference sequence). This CDR3 comprises 12 residues. CDR3 in DNA: TGTGCCAGCAGTTTCGACTGGGAAACGCAGTATTTT. Translated, it gives CASSFDWETQYF.

This clonotype was counted at least ten times. This rearrangement joins TRBV7-9 to TRBJ1-1; D remains ambiguous. The germline gives CDR1 SEHNR, CDR2 FQNEAQ (reference sequence). The V end lost 2 bases, the J end lost 1 base, and 5 bases lay between the germline ends. The CDR3 spans 13 residues. The CDR3 DNA follows: TGTGCCAGCAGCTTATCAGAGAACACTGAAGCTTTCTTT. Translation gives CASSLSENTEAFF. Based on the CDR3 plus reference TRBV7-9 and TRBJ1-1, the full variable domain is DTGVSQNPRHKITKRGQNVTFRCDPISEHNRLYWYRQTLGQGPEFLTYFQNEAQLEKSRLLSDRFSAERPKGSFSTLEIQRTEQGDSAMYLCASSLSENTEAFFGQGTRLTVV.

This clonotype was seen only once. CDR3 region: CASTLIINMGSGANVLTF. CDR3 DNA sequence: TGTGCCAGCACCCTTATTATTAATATGGGCTCTGGGGCCAACGTCCTGACTTTC. The chain couples TRBV7-8 to TRBJ2-6; D unresolved. The CDR3 length is 18 residues. Germline V CDR1 and CDR2: SGHVS, FQNEAQ. Trimming pared 7 bases from V and 0 bases from J, leaving 19 bases between.

The J gene is TRBJ2-1, the V gene TRBV7-2, with D tentatively TRBD1 (6 bases). Per germline, CDR1 SGHTA and CDR2 FQGNSA. The CDR3 covers 15 residues. The V end lost 2 bases, the J end lost 5 bases, and 13 bases lay between the germline ends. CDR3 region: CASSLISGANNEQFF. Written as DNA, the CDR3 is TGTGCCAGCAGCTTAATCTCAGGGGCAAACAATGAGCAGTTCTTC.

This clonotype was seen a handful of times. The V call is TRBV29-1, the J call TRBJ2-1; TRBD1 matches at 9 bases. The CDR3 runs 13 residues. Germline V lookup: CDR1 SQVTM, CDR2 ANQGSEA. V lost 6 bases, J lost 6 bases, and 6 bases stayed unmatched. The chain's CDR3 is CSVGGTGRNEQFF. As DNA, the CDR3 is TGCAGCGTCGGGGGGACAGGGCGCAATGAGCAGTTCTTC.

The J gene is TRBJ2-7, the V gene TRBV12-3 or TRBV12-4; no definite D call. The CDR3 sequence is 12 residues long. V lost 5 bases, J lost 3 bases, and 8 bases lay in between. The CDR3 bases are TGTGCCAGCAGTGGGCTCAGCTACGAGCAGTACTTC. Protein: CASSGLSYEQYF.